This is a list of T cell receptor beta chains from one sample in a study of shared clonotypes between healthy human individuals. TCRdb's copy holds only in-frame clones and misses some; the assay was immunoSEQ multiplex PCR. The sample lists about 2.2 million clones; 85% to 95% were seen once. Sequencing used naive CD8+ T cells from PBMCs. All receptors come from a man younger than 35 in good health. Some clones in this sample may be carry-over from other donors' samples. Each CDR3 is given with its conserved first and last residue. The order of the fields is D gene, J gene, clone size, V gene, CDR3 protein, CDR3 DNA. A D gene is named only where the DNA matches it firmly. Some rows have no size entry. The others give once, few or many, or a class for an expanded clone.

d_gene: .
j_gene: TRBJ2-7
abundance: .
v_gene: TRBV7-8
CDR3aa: CASSTRSGTYEQYF
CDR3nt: TGTGCCAGCAGCACGCGTAGCGGTACCTACGAGCAGTACTTC

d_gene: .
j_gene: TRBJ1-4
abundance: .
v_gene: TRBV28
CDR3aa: CASSLVVWGNEKLFF
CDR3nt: TGTGCCAGCAGTTTAGTTGTGTGGGGTAATGAAAAACTGTTTTTT

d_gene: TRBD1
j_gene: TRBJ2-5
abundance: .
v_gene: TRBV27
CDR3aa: CASSPLRGETQYF
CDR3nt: TGTGCCAGCAGTCCGCTCAGGGGGGAGACCCAGTACTTC

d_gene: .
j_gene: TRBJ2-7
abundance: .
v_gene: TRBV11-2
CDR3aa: CASSLGAYEQYF
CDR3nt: TGTGCCAGCAGCCTCGGGGCCTACGAGCAGTACTTC

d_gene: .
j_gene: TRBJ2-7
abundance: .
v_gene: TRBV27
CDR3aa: CASSSGSTYEQYF
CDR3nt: TGTGCCAGCAGTTCCGGGTCGACGTACGAGCAGTACTTC

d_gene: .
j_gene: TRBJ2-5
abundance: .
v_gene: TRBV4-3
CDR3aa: CASSQELTGTLQETQYF
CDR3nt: TGCGCCAGCAGCCAAGAACTCACCGGGACATTGCAAGAGACCCAGTACTTC

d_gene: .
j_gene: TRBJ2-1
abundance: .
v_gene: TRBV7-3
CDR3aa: CASSLTGGQGPYNEQFF
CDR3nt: TGTGCCAGCAGCTTAACAGGGGGGCAGGGTCCCTACAATGAGCAGTTCTTC

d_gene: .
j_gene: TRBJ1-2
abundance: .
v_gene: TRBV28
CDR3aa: CASSPIGGAGNYGYTF
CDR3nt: TGTGCCAGCAGCCCGATAGGGGGTGCAGGGAACTATGGCTACACCTTC

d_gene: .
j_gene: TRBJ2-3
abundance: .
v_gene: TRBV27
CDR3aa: CASSLSLEVTDTQYF
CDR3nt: TGTGCCAGCAGTTTATCCCTAGAGGTCACAGATACGCAGTATTTT

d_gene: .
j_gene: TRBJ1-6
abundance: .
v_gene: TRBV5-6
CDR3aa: CASSGPGANSPLHF
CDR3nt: TGTGCCAGCAGCGGGCCGGGGGCTAATTCACCCCTCCACTTT

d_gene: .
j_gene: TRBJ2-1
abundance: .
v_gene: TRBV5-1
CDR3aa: CASSLESSSYNEQFF
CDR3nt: TGCGCCAGCAGCTTGGAGAGTAGCTCCTACAATGAGCAGTTCTTC

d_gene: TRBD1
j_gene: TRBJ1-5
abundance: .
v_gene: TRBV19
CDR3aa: CASRTGVRNQPQHF
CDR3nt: TGTGCCAGCAGGACAGGGGTACGCAATCAGCCCCAGCATTTT

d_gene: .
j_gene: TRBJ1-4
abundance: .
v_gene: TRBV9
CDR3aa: CASSPKGATNEKLFF
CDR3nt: TGTGCCAGCAGCCCTAAGGGTGCAACTAATGAAAAACTGTTTTTT

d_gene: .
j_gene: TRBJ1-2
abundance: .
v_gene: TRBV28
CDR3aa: CASSLGPRGVDFLGYTF
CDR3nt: TGTGCCAGCAGTCTAGGACCACGAGGGGTGGATTTCTTAGGCTACACCTTC

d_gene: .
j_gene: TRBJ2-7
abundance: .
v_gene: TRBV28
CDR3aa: CASSPTWGARGEQYF
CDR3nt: TGTGCCAGCAGCCCCACGTGGGGGGCGCGTGGCGAGCAGTACTTC

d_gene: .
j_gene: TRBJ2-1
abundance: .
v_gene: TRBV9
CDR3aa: CASSVGGEQFF
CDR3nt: TGTGCCAGCAGCGTAGGAGGTGAGCAGTTCTTC

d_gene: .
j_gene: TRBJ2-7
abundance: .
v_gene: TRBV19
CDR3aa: CASSIFKGAYEQYF
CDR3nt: TGTGCCAGTAGTATTTTCAAGGGGGCCTACGAGCAGTACTTC

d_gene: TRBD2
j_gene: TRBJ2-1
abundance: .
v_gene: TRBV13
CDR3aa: CASGSYREGLYNEQFF
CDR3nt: TGTGCCAGCGGGTCATACCGGGAGGGCCTCTACAATGAGCAGTTCTTC

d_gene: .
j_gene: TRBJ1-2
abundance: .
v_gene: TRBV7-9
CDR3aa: CASSLGEPDYGYTF
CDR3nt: TGTGCCAGCAGCTTAGGGGAGCCGGACTATGGCTACACCTTC

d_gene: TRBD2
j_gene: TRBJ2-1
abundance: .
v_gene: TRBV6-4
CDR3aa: CASSDSTGASGPPSEQFF
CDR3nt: TGTGCCAGCAGTGACTCGACTGGGGCTAGCGGGCCCCCCAGTGAGCAGTTCTTC

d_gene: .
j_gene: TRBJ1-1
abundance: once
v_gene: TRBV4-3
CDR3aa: CASSQVGGRDTEAFF
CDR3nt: TGCGCCAGCAGCCAAGTAGGGGGAAGGGACACTGAAGCTTTCTTT

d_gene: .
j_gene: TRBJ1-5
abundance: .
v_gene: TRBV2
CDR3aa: CASSEKLGWPQHF
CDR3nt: TGTGCCAGCAGTGAAAAATTAGGGTGGCCCCAGCATTTT